This T cell receptor beta chain was captured by sequencing in a study of a mutant IDH1 vaccine in newly diagnosed glioma. Study overall: Vaccination began 4-6 weeks post radiotherapy alone, or with temozolomide cycles. Patients' prior therapy spanned radiotherapy, temozolomide, or both; most underwent both.

Details on this clone: Its specificity is not known.

Broader study findings: 85% to 95% of patients showed vaccine-induced immune responses across multiple MHC alleles.

Time point reported: week 5, during vaccination. Each vaccine dose was 300 ug of mutant IDH1 20-mer peptide, with topical imiquimod. Profiled with immunoSEQ multiplex PCR; TCRdb holds only in-frame clones, not every one. The data show about 58,000 clones, with 84% seen just once and approximately 7.4% held by the top ten. CDR1 is SGHTA, CDR2 FQGTGA, per germline. Trimming took 4 bases from V and 3 from J, leaving 10 bases between them. This CDR3 comprises 13 residues. The chain recombines TRBV7-3 with TRBJ2-7; D unclear. Sequenced here: PBMCs, sampled from a glioma patient whose treatment included an IDH1 peptide vaccine. The TCR originated in a woman aged 45 to 65 with glioma. CDR3 DNA sequence: TGTGCCAGCAGCTCTCCCGGCATCTACGAGCAGTACTTC. Residues: CASSSPGIYEQYF.